Shown below are 6 T cell receptor beta chains from a single sample sequenced in a study of blood T cell repertoires in COVID-19. Profiled with immunoSEQ multiplex PCR; TCRdb holds only in-frame clones, not every one. The sample carries roughly 350,000 clones, approximately 87% recorded once. Source material: peripheral blood. The receptors originated from a woman between 25 and 40 years old with COVID-19, enrolled during active disease.

V and J are TRBV9 and TRBJ2-7; TRBD2 agrees at 12 bases. The CDR3 spans 14 residues. The J segment lost 5 bases and the V segment lost 1 base, leaving 1 base of the junction unmatched. In germline, CDR1 is SGDLS, CDR2 YYNGEE. CDR3 sequence (DNA): TGTGCCAGCAGCGTAACTAGCGGGAGGCACGAGCAGTACTTC. It codes for CASSVTSGRHEQYF. The full variable domain, in which reference TRBV9 and TRBJ2-7 provide the parts outside the CDR3, is DSGVTQTPKHLITATGQRVTLRCSPRSGDLSVYWYQQSLDQGLQFLIQYYNGEERAKGNILERFSAQQFPDLHSELNLSSLELGDSALYFCASSVTSGRHEQYFGPGTRLTVT.

This clone appeared a single time. V is TRBV6-5 and J is TRBJ2-1, with TRBD1 matching 12 bases. The CDR3 is made up of 13 amino acids. J was trimmed by 9 bases and V by 10 bases; bases with no gene match: 7. Germline CDR1 and CDR2: MNHEY and SVGAGI. CDR3 sequence: CATRDRGRFEQFF. The CDR3 nucleotides are TGTGCCACCAGGGACAGGGGGCGCTTTGAGCAGTTCTTC.

The chain has TRBV28 and TRBJ1-2; 8 bases agree with TRBD1. CDR1 is MDHEN and CDR2 is SYDVKM in the germline V gene. The V gene end was trimmed by 6 bases and the J gene end by 5 bases; junction bases not matched to a gene: 11. The CDR3 contains 15 residues. DNA for the CDR3: TGTGCCAGCAGCCCCACCAGGGGGCTTTGGTATGGCTACACCTTC. It translates to CASSPTRGLWYGYTF.

The V gene is TRBV11-2, the J gene TRBJ2-3; D is possibly TRBD1 (6 bases). Germline loops: CDR1 SGHAT, CDR2 FQNNGV. The V and J ends lost 5 bases and 2 bases respectively, with 17 bases between them. The CDR3 is 16 residues long. For the CDR3, the DNA is TGTGCCAGCAGCACCTGGGGACACCTAATCACAGATACGCAGTATTTT. It yields the protein CASSTWGHLITDTQYF.

V gene TRBV6-5 combines with J gene TRBJ2-7; tentative D call: TRBD2 (6 bases). This CDR3 is 11 amino acids long. Trimming removed 9 bases at V and 3 bases at J, with 9 bases between. Germline V gene data show CDR1 as MNHEY and CDR2 as SVGAGI. The CDR3: CASPGDYEQYF. The CDR3 nucleotides are TGTGCCAGTCCGGGGGACTACGAGCAGTACTTC.

The gene calls are TRBV18 and TRBJ2-3, with D perhaps matching TRBD2 (5 bases). Germline lookup yields CDR1 KGHSH and CDR2 LQKENI. This CDR3 is 14 amino acids long. Trimming left V 6 bases short and J 1 base short, with 11 bases between. The CDR3 coding sequence is TGTGCCAGCTCTCTAAAGAGGGGCACAGATACGCAGTATTTT. This translates into CASSLKRGTDTQYF. The variable domain in full, completed from reference TRBV18 and TRBJ2-3, reads NAGVMQNPRHLVRRRGQEARLRCSPMKGHSHVYWYRQLPEEGLKFMVYLQKENIIDESGMPKERFSAEFPKEGPSILRIQQVVRGDSAAYFCASSLKRGTDTQYFGPGTRLTVL.